This is a list of T cell receptor beta chains from one sample in a study of T cell responses to AZD1222 COVID-19 vaccine. Assay: immunoSEQ multiplex PCR; the TCRdb copy retains only in-frame clones and omits some. The sample has fewer than 200,000 clones, 92% seen once. The sequences come from peripheral blood, collected on day 0 of MenACWY control vaccination. Receptors were obtained from an adult in good health. Each CDR3 is given with its conserved first and last residue. D genes are given only for firm matches. Not every row has a clone size; where given, it reads once, few, many or a size class.

once	18	.	TRBV7-6	TRBJ1-3	CASSLDRPGGDGGNTIYF	TGTGCCAGCAGCTTAGATCGCCCCGGCGGGGATGGTGGAAACACCATATATTTT
.	12	.	TRBV7-8	TRBJ2-5	CASSPPRETQYF	TGTGCCAGCAGCCCCCCCAGGGAGACCCAGTACTTC
.	15	TRBD2	TRBV2	TRBJ2-1	CASRTGTTYTNEQFF	TGTGCCAGCAGGACCGGGACTACATATACAAATGAGCAGTTCTTC
.	14	.	TRBV19	TRBJ1-1	CASSNRGLGTEAFF	TGTGCCAGTAGTAATAGGGGTCTCGGGACTGAAGCTTTCTTT
.	15	TRBD2	TRBV19	TRBJ2-5	CASTRTSGYEETQYF	TGTGCCAGTACGAGGACTAGCGGCTACGAAGAGACCCAGTACTTC
.	14	.	TRBV5-1	TRBJ2-1	CASSPGDRYNEQFF	TGCGCCAGCAGCCCGGGAGACAGATACAATGAGCAGTTCTTC
.	15	.	TRBV11-2	TRBJ1-5	CASSPHGGEDQPQHF	TGTGCCAGCAGCCCCCACGGGGGTGAAGATCAGCCCCAGCATTTT
.	11	.	TRBV9	TRBJ1-1	CASSGREGAFF	TGTGCCAGCAGCGGGAGGGAGGGAGCTTTCTTT
.	15	.	TRBV2	TRBJ1-5	CASSEGLGGIQPQHF	TGTGCCAGCAGTGAAGGGCTGGGGGGAATTCAGCCCCAGCATTTT
.	13	.	TRBV3-1/TRBV3-2	TRBJ1-1	CASSTRVNTEAFF	TGTGCCAGTTCAACTCGAGTTAACACTGAAGCTTTCTTT
.	16	TRBD1	TRBV10-2	TRBJ2-1	CASSGGQGVTYNEQFF	TGCGCCAGCAGTGGAGGACAGGGGGTGACCTACAATGAGCAGTTCTTC
.	12	.	TRBV12-3/TRBV12-4	TRBJ1-5	CASRGGAGAQHF	TGTGCCAGCCGAGGAGGGGCAGGGGCCCAGCATTTT
.	16	.	TRBV7-9	TRBJ2-7	CASSPVGVGRTYEQYF	TGTGCCAGCAGCCCGGTGGGGGTGGGGCGAACCTACGAGCAGTACTTC
.	13	.	TRBV28	TRBJ1-1	CASSLGRNTEAFF	TGTGCCAGCAGTTTGGGGAGGAACACTGAAGCTTTCTTT
.	13	.	TRBV11-3	TRBJ2-1	CASSSLGRNEQFF	TGTGCCAGCAGCTCCCTAGGGAGGAATGAGCAGTTCTTC
.	15	.	TRBV19	TRBJ1-5	CASSRGGQLGQPQHF	TGTGCCAGTAGTAGGGGCGGACAGTTGGGACAGCCCCAGCATTTT
once	8	.	TRBV20-1	TRBJ1-1	CSARYAFF	TGCAGTGCTCGGTACGCTTTCTTT
.	13	.	TRBV12-3/TRBV12-4	TRBJ2-5	CASSQTRPGSQYF	TGTGCCAGCAGTCAGACTAGACCAGGTTCCCAGTACTTC
once	19	TRBD1	TRBV29-1	TRBJ2-4	CSVDARTGSLDSAKNIQYF	TGCAGCGTTGATGCGCGGACAGGGAGTCTGGATTCTGCCAAAAACATTCAGTACTTC
.	15	.	TRBV18	TRBJ2-3	CASSPRQGATDTQYF	TGTGCCAGCTCACCAAGGCAGGGAGCCACAGATACGCAGTATTTT
.	13	.	TRBV28	TRBJ1-2	CASSRQMGYGYTF	TGTGCCAGCAGTCGACAGATGGGCTATGGCTACACCTTC
.	15	TRBD1	TRBV28	TRBJ1-2	CASSLSGQGYYGYTF	TGTGCCAGCAGTTTATCCGGACAGGGTTACTATGGCTACACCTTC
.	15	.	TRBV9	TRBJ2-1	CASSVQPSSYNEQFF	TGTGCCAGCAGCGTCCAACCGAGCTCCTACAATGAGCAGTTCTTC
.	17	TRBD2	TRBV19	TRBJ2-2	CASTRVGVLAVTGELFF	TGTGCCAGTACCCGTGTTGGGGTACTAGCGGTAACCGGGGAGCTGTTTTTT
.	14	.	TRBV2	TRBJ2-7	CASSEALLAREQYF	TGTGCCAGCAGTGAAGCGCTCTTAGCTAGGGAGCAGTACTTC
.	15	TRBD1	TRBV3-1/TRBV3-2	TRBJ1-3	CASSERTGRGNTIYF	TGTGCCAGCAGCGAACGGACAGGGCGAGGAAACACCATATATTTT
once	14	.	TRBV5-5	TRBJ2-1	CASSSRDSYNEQFF	TGTGCCAGCAGCTCCCGGGACTCCTACAATGAGCAGTTCTTC
once	17	.	TRBV18	TRBJ1-2	CASSPPDTSAGLSGYTF	TGTGCCAGCTCACCACCGGATACGTCGGCAGGTTTAAGTGGCTACACCTTC
.	12	.	TRBV6-5	TRBJ1-3	CASSDRGNTIYF	TGTGCCAGCAGCGACAGGGGAAACACCATATATTTT
few	14	.	TRBV9	TRBJ1-2	CASSVGGSGNGYTF	TGTGCCAGCAGCGTAGGCGGCTCCGGGAATGGCTACACCTTC
.	12	.	TRBV28	TRBJ1-2	CASSLGGHGYTF	TGTGCCAGCAGTTTGGGAGGGCATGGCTACACCTTC
.	15	.	TRBV19	TRBJ1-4	CASSLGGWTNEKLFF	TGTGCCAGTAGTTTAGGGGGTTGGACTAATGAAAAACTGTTTTTT
.	14	.	TRBV5-1	TRBJ1-1	CASSLGQVNTEAFF	TGCGCCAGCAGCTTGGGACAGGTTAACACTGAAGCTTTCTTT
.	12	.	TRBV7-3	TRBJ2-1	CASSTPVGEQFF	TGTGCCAGCAGCACCCCCGTGGGGGAGCAGTTCTTC
.	13	.	TRBV19	TRBJ1-3	CASSIVGANTIYF	TGTGCCAGTAGTATCGTAGGGGCGAACACCATATATTTT
.	13	TRBD1	TRBV27	TRBJ2-7	CASSLDRGHEQYF	TGTGCCAGCAGTCTCGACAGGGGTCACGAGCAGTACTTC
.	10	.	TRBV6-5	TRBJ2-2	CASDTGELFF	TGTGCCAGTGACACCGGGGAGCTGTTTTTT
.	15	.	TRBV7-3	TRBJ2-3	CASSLISGAADTQYF	TGTGCCAGCAGCTTAATCAGTGGAGCAGCAGATACGCAGTATTTT